What follows are 11 T cell receptor beta chains derived from one specimen sequenced in a study of T cells in Graves' hyperthyroidism and ophthalmopathy. Amplification targeted TCR beta CDR3 regions from RNA transcripts. RT-PCR in the first round (using the HTBI primer set) targeted the TCR CDR3. One entry per CDR3 protein, called by TCRdb with MiXCR from the multiplex PCR reads. The sample records about 570,000 distinct CDR3 sequences, about half being singletons. The sequencing sample was made of peripheral blood or thyroid tissue (not recorded which). Receptor source: an adult woman with Graves' disease, either hyperthyroidism or ophthalmopathy (not recorded which).

This clonotype was detected only a few times. This chain uses TRBV18 with TRBJ1-5, with D possibly being TRBD1 (5 bases). The CDR3 is 14 amino acids. The germline V gene encodes CDR1 KGHSH and CDR2 LQKENI. Trimming left V 3 bases short and J 7 bases short, with 13 bases between. CDR3 region: CASSPEDRAQPQHF. CDR3 sequence (DNA): TGTGCCAGCTCACCGGAAGACAGAGCCCAGCCCCAGCATTTT.

There are a few counts of this clonotype. The CDR3 loop is CASSRQWSQPQHF. The CDR3 DNA sequence: TGTGCCAGCAGTCGACAGTGGTCTCAGCCCCAGCATTTT. The chain joins TRBV7-2 to TRBJ1-5; weak D call: TRBD1 (5 bases). Between the trimmed V and J ends, which lost 6 bases and 6 bases, there was a span of 12 bases. The CDR3 loop spans 13 amino acids. Germline values: CDR1 SGHTA, CDR2 FQGNSA.

Only a few counts were recorded for this clonotype. The chain couples TRBV18 to TRBJ2-7; D is perhaps TRBD2 (6 bases). The germline V gene encodes CDR1 KGHSH and CDR2 LQKENI. The CDR3 spans 16 residues. Deletions cut 3 bases from V and 4 bases from J, with 19 bases between. This chain's CDR3 is CASSPSREIRQYEQYF. The CDR3 DNA is TGTGCCAGCTCACCTTCGCGGGAAATTAGGCAGTACGAGCAGTACTTC.

The gene calls are TRBV7-2 and TRBJ1-5; no firm D call. The germline V gene encodes CDR1 SGHTA and CDR2 FQGNSA. V was cut by 4 bases and J by 6 bases, with 13 bases left in between. The CDR3 extends over 14 amino acids. CDR3 bases: TGTGCCAGCAGCTGGGCCTCGGACGGTCAGCCCCAGCATTTT. It encodes CASSWASDGQPQHF.

The chain is built from TRBV20-1 and TRBJ1-5; 10 bases align to TRBD1. Per germline, CDR1 DFQATT and CDR2 SNEGSKA (reference sequence). Trimming cost V 5 bases and J 5 bases; bases outside gene matches: 6. This CDR3 spans 14 amino acids. The DNA for the CDR3 is TGCAGTGCTGCCACCGGGACAGGGGATCAGCCCCAGCATTTT. Amino acid sequence: CSAATGTGDQPQHF.

This clonotype has ten or more counts. The V call is TRBV11-2, the J call TRBJ1-2; D unresolved. The CDR3 extends over 11 amino acids. Germline values: CDR1 SGHAT, CDR2 FQNNGV. V lost 4 bases, J lost 5 bases, and 5 bases lay in between. Written as DNA, the CDR3 is TGTGCCAGCAGCTACAGATATGGCTACACCTTC. Residues: CASSYRYGYTF.

V and J are TRBV4-1 and TRBJ2-2; D gene ambiguous. Germline V gene data show CDR1 as MGHRA and CDR2 as YSYEKL. The CDR3 is 15 amino acids. The V and J ends lost 3 bases and 0 bases respectively, with 8 bases between them. DNA for the CDR3: TGCGCCAGCAGCCATCTTTGGACGAACACCGGGGAGCTGTTTTTT. This gives the protein CASSHLWTNTGELFF.

The chain couples TRBV10-2 to TRBJ1-2; the match to TRBD1 covers 10 bases. Germline V gene sequence: CDR1 WSHSY, CDR2 SAAADI. J gave up 6 bases and V 8 bases, and 12 bases lay outside the gene matches. The CDR3 consists of 15 residues. The DNA of the CDR3 is TGCGCCAGCTCCCTCCCTGGACAGGGGGTGAATGGCTACACCTTC. Its protein product is CASSLPGQGVNGYTF.

The genes are TRBV2 and TRBJ1-6; no clear D gene. The CDR3 runs 15 residues. Germline-derived CDR1 and CDR2 are SNHLY and FYNNEI. Trimming left V 6 bases short and J 7 bases short, with 16 bases between. CDR3 amino acids: CASSVDGRMNSPLHF. For the CDR3, the DNA is TGTGCCAGCAGCGTAGATGGCAGAATGAATTCACCCCTCCACTTT.

This clonotype was seen ten or more times. The rearrangement links TRBV6-6 to TRBJ1-2; D remains unclear. The CDR3 spans 12 residues. The V and J ends lost 8 bases and 4 bases respectively, with 11 bases between them. Germline lookup yields CDR1 MNHNY and CDR2 SVGAGI (reference sequence). The CDR3 DNA reads as TGTGCCAGCGCCGGCAGAAGCTATGGCTACACCTTC. Translation: CASAGRSYGYTF.

The chain recombines TRBV10-2 with TRBJ1-1, with 10 bases fitting TRBD1. This CDR3 region has 14 residues. The germline gives CDR1 WSHSY, CDR2 SAAADI. Trimming at V came to 8 bases and at J to 5 bases, leaving 8 bases not matched to a gene. The CDR3 loop reads CASSLPGQGTEAFF. The DNA of the CDR3 is TGCGCCAGCTCCCTCCCGGGACAGGGGACTGAAGCTTTCTTT.